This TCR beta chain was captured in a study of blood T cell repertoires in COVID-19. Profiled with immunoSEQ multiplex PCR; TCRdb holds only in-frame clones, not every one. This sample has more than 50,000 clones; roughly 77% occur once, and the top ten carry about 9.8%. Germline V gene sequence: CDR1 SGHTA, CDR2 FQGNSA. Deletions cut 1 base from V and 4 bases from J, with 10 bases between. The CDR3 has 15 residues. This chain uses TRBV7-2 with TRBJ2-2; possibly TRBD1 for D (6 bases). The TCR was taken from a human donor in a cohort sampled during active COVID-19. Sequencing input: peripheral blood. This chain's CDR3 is CASSLVSRGTGELFF. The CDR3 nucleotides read TGTGCCAGCAGCTTAGTAAGCAGGGGCACCGGGGAGCTGTTTTTT.